One sample yielded the 5 T cell receptor beta chains listed below, sequenced in a study of blood T cell repertoires in COVID-19. Only in-frame clones appear in the TCRdb table, and some are missing; sequencing was by immunoSEQ multiplex PCR. This table has over 300,000 clones, about 90% appearing once. Input material: peripheral blood. These receptors were obtained from a man younger than 30 with active or convalescent COVID-19.

This clone was found once. The J gene is TRBJ2-7, the V gene TRBV4-1, with TRBD2 identical over 10 bases. Germline V gene data show CDR1 as MGHRA and CDR2 as YSYEKL. Trimming removed 1 base from V and 4 bases from J; junction bases left unmatched: 7. The CDR3 runs to 16 residues. DNA for the CDR3: TGCGCCAGCAGCCAAGGGGCTAGCGGGGGCCTATACGAGCAGTACTTC. This encodes CASSQGASGGLYEQYF.

This chain links TRBV6-5 with TRBJ2-1; 10 bases fit TRBD2. The V segment lost 6 bases and the J segment 3 bases; nucleotides outside the gene matches: 2. The CDR3 runs 14 residues. Germline V CDR1 and CDR2: MNHEY, SVGAGI. The CDR3 here is CASRGLANYNEQFF. In DNA form, the CDR3 reads TGTGCCAGCAGGGGACTAGCGAACTACAATGAGCAGTTCTTC.

In its sample, this clone was seen once. The V and J genes are TRBV5-1 and TRBJ2-7; 9 nucleotides align to TRBD1. CDR3 length: 14 amino acids. V dropped 4 bases and J dropped 2; count of bases not matched to a gene: 4. Germline V lookup: CDR1 SGHRS, CDR2 YFSETQ. The CDR3 DNA reads TGCGCCAGCAGCAGGACAGGGGAGGCCTACGAGCAGTACTTC. Protein sequence: CASSRTGEAYEQYF.

J is TRBJ2-1 and V is TRBV6-5; 10 positions match TRBD2. V shed 7 bases and J 8 bases; nucleotides not matched to a gene: 8. Germline CDR1 MNHEY, CDR2 SVGAGI. The CDR3 length is 14 residues. The DNA for the CDR3 is TGTGCCAGCAAGCGGGAGGGCCGTTCTGATGAGCAGTTCTTC. Translating it yields CASKREGRSDEQFF.

The chain couples TRBV19 to TRBJ1-5; 7 positions match TRBD1. V shed 10 bases, J shed 5 bases, and the junction held 11 bases outside the gene matches. The CDR3 consists of 14 residues. Per germline, CDR1 LNHDA and CDR2 SQIVND (reference sequence). CDR3: CATRVPGQYQPQHF. CDR3 coding DNA: TGTGCCACCCGCGTACCGGGACAGTATCAGCCCCAGCATTTT.